The 30 T cell receptor beta chains in this list originate from one sample, sequenced in a study of shared clonotypes between healthy human individuals. Repertoires were generated with immunoSEQ multiplex PCR, while TCRdb's copy carries only in-frame clones and drops some. The table lists hundreds of thousands of clones, 90% to 96% of them singletons. Sequenced material: naive CD4+ T cells sorted from blood. Subset given: CD45RA+ positively selected. The receptor source for this set is a woman between 25 and 40 years old in good health.

On this clone: At the DNA level, this CDR3 is encoded by other sequences in the same sample as well. Here the CDR3 reads CASSLATGVHYGYTF. In DNA, the CDR3 is TGTGCCAGCAGTTTGGCTACAGGGGTCCACTATGGCTACACCTTC. The chain couples TRBV28 to TRBJ1-2; 7 bases line up with TRBD1. Germline V gives CDR1 MDHEN, CDR2 SYDVKM. The CDR3 has 15 amino acids. After removal of 3 bases from V and 3 bases from J, the junction contained 7 bases not matched to a gene.

Comment on this clone: The identical CDR3 is also encoded by other nucleotide sequences in the sample. This sequence joins TRBV5-1 and TRBJ2-1; tentatively, D is TRBD1 (5 bases). Germline V gene data show CDR1 as SGHRS and CDR2 as YFSETQ. The CDR3 has 12 residues. V lost 0 bases and J 8 bases, leaving 6 bases between the germline ends. The CDR3, as DNA: TGCGCCAGCAGCTTGGAAGGGGATGAGCAGTTCTTC. This translates into CASSLEGDEQFF.

The chain combines TRBV10-1 with TRBJ2-7, with D tentatively TRBD1 or TRBD2 (5 bases each). Between the trimmed V and J ends, which lost 6 bases and 4 bases, there was a span of 16 bases. Looked up from germline, CDR1 is WNHNN and CDR2 is SYGVQD (reference sequence). This CDR3 has 14 amino acids. CDR3 coding DNA: TGCGCCAGCAGGGGGACCACAAGTCATTACGAGCAGTACTTC. Its translation is CASRGTTSHYEQYF.

This chain joins TRBV28 and TRBJ1-2; no clear D. The ends were cut back, 4 bases at V and 5 bases at J, with 17 bases in the middle. The CDR3 totals 15 residues. Germline CDR1 and CDR2: MDHEN and SYDVKM. CDR3 in DNA: TGTGCCAGCAGTTCCTCCGGGCCTAAACCATATGGCTACACCTTC. Protein: CASSSSGPKPYGYTF.

The chain couples TRBV28 to TRBJ1-5, with D unresolved. The CDR3 contains 15 residues. V dropped 3 bases and J dropped 4 bases, with 13 bases sitting between them. The germline gives CDR1 MDHEN, CDR2 SYDVKM. This chain's CDR3 is CASSLRWTPNQPQHF. The CDR3 DNA sequence: TGTGCCAGCAGTTTGAGGTGGACCCCAAATCAGCCCCAGCATTTT.

This chain connects TRBV5-1 to TRBJ2-5; 8 nucleotides match TRBD1. The end of the DNA is better explained by TRBJ2-7, so the J call may be wrong. This CDR3 is built from 16 residues. Germline CDR1 SGHRS, CDR2 YFSETQ. CDR3 coding DNA: TGCGCCAGCAGCTTGGATTCAGGGGGCTTAACCTACGAGCAGTACTTC. It encodes CASSLDSGGLTYEQYF.

The chain couples TRBV4-1 to TRBJ2-5; 8 nucleotides agree with TRBD1. After removal of 2 bases from V and 4 bases from J, the junction contained 9 bases not matched to a gene. This CDR3 is 16 amino acids long. Germline lookup yields CDR1 MGHRA and CDR2 YSYEKL. CDR3 sequence (DNA): TGCGCCAGCAGCCAAATCCCCCGCCAGGGGGCAGAGACCCAGTACTTC. It is translated as CASSQIPRQGAETQYF.

The gene calls are TRBV28 and TRBJ1-1; 7 nucleotides agree with TRBD1. Per germline, CDR1 MDHEN and CDR2 SYDVKM. The CDR3 loop spans 14 amino acids. V was clipped by 4 bases and J by 6 bases; unmatched bases: 8. The CDR3 spells CASSSQGGFAEAFF. DNA for the CDR3: TGTGCCAGCAGTTCACAAGGGGGCTTCGCTGAAGCTTTCTTT.

The rearrangement joins TRBV28 to TRBJ1-5; 7 positions match TRBD1. This CDR3 region has 17 residues. V lost 4 bases and J lost 3; bases outside the gene matches: 12. Germline lookup yields CDR1 MDHEN and CDR2 SYDVKM. CDR3: CASSSRNGTATNQPQHF. The CDR3 DNA reads as TGTGCCAGCAGTTCCCGAAATGGGACAGCCACCAATCAGCCCCAGCATTTT.

V and J are TRBV28 and TRBJ2-3, with TRBD1 matching over 10 bases. This CDR3 has 16 residues. V lost 7 bases to trimming and J lost 6 bases; unmatched junction nucleotides: 13. CDR1 MDHEN and CDR2 SYDVKM come from the germline V gene. CDR3 sequence (DNA): TGTGCCAGCACTCTACCGGGACAGGGGTTTCGGGATACGCAGTATTTT. It codes for CASTLPGQGFRDTQYF.

This rearrangement joins TRBV25-1 to TRBJ2-7, with TRBD2 matching 11 bases. The CDR3 has 18 amino acids. In germline, CDR1 is MGHDK, CDR2 SYGVNS. V shed 4 bases, J shed 2 bases, and the junction held 13 bases outside the gene matches. The CDR3 is CASSGLRNGTSGTYEQYF. In nucleotides, the CDR3 is TGTGCCAGCAGTGGACTGAGAAACGGGACTAGCGGCACCTACGAGCAGTACTTC.

The CDR3, as DNA: TGTGCCAGTTCAGGACTTTCCTACGAGCAGTACTTC. Its protein product is CASSGLSYEQYF. The chain links TRBV19 to TRBJ2-7; tentatively, D is TRBD2 (5 bases). V lost 8 bases to trimming and J lost 1 base, with 9 bases between them. The CDR3 sequence is 12 residues long. From germline, CDR1 is LNHDA and CDR2 SQIVND (reference sequence).

The chain employs TRBV15 and TRBJ1-1; D is uncertain. This CDR3 has 15 amino acids. CDR1 and CDR2 (germline): LNHNV, YYDKDF (reference sequence). The ends were cut back, 1 base at V and 1 base at J, with 10 bases in the middle. The CDR3 nucleotides read TGTGCCACCAGCAGAGGGACCGTTAGGAACACTGAAGCTTTCTTT. Amino acid sequence: CATSRGTVRNTEAFF.

This sequence joins TRBV19 and TRBJ2-7; 10 bases match TRBD1. J was trimmed by 5 bases and V by 4 bases; bases with no gene match: 11. Germline-derived CDR1 and CDR2 are LNHDA and SQIVND (reference sequence). This CDR3 region has 16 residues. This chain's CDR3 is CASSTPTGTGVNEQYF. For the CDR3, the DNA is TGTGCCAGTAGTACCCCAACCGGGACAGGGGTAAACGAGCAGTACTTC.

The CDR3 nucleotides are TGTGCCAGCAGCACACACGGACAGGGGAGTAGGGAGACCCAGTACTTC. This sequence encodes CASSTHGQGSRETQYF. The gene calls are TRBV4-2 and TRBJ2-5; TRBD1 matches 9 bases. Germline V gene sequence: CDR1 LGHNA, CDR2 YNFKEQ. There are 16 residues in the CDR3. The V segment lost 5 bases and the J segment 5 bases; nucleotides outside the gene matches: 12.

This clone was seen a single time. The rearrangement uses TRBV14 and TRBJ1-2, with D uncertain. CDR1 and CDR2 (germline): SGHDN, FVKESK. CDR3 length: 14 amino acids. Trimming shortened V by 4 bases and J by 4 bases, and 13 bases separated the two germline ends. The CDR3: CASSPPLGFYGYTF. The CDR3 coding sequence is TGTGCCAGCAGCCCCCCCTTGGGGTTCTATGGCTACACCTTC. Using reference TRBV14 and TRBJ1-2 for the parts outside the CDR3, the full variable domain is EAGVTQFPSHSVIEKGQTVTLRCDPISGHDNLYWYRRVMGKEIKFLLHFVKESKQDESGMPNNRFLAERTGGTYSTLKVQPAELEDSGVYFCASSPPLGFYGYTFGSGTRLTVV.

CDR3 sequence (DNA): TGTGCCAGCAGCCAAGTAGAACAGGTTAGAAGGAAACTGTTTTTT. Amino acids: CASSQVEQVRRKLFF. The chain recombines TRBV4-2 with TRBJ1-4, with D maybe TRBD1 (5 bases). V gave up 1 base and J gave up 11 bases, with 17 bases separating them. The CDR3 spans 15 residues. Germline V lookup: CDR1 LGHNA, CDR2 YNFKEQ.

V gene TRBV5-1 combines with J gene TRBJ2-2; 7 bases fit TRBD2. J gave up 1 base and V 0 bases, and 3 bases lay outside the gene matches. Germline V gives CDR1 SGHRS, CDR2 YFSETQ. The CDR3 sequence is 16 residues long. The CDR3 is CASSLAGGRNTGELFF. The CDR3, as DNA: TGCGCCAGCAGCTTGGCCGGCGGGAGGAACACCGGGGAGCTGTTTTTT.

V is TRBV27 and J is TRBJ2-3; D remains ambiguous. Germline lookup yields CDR1 MNHEY and CDR2 SMNVEV (reference sequence). CDR3 length: 13 residues. Trimming took off 6 bases at V and 2 bases at J, with 9 bases between the two ends. The DNA of the CDR3 is TGTGCCAGCAGCACAAGCACCACAGATACGCAGTATTTT. Its translation: CASSTSTTDTQYF.

This rearrangement joins TRBV18 to TRBJ2-7, with D hard to call. Germline CDR1 KGHSH, CDR2 LQKENI. Trimming cost V 0 bases and J 3 bases, with 9 bases left between them. The CDR3 sequence is 14 residues long. As DNA, the CDR3 is TGTGCCAGCTCACCACCAACAACAATCTACGAGCAGTACTTC. Amino acid sequence: CASSPPTTIYEQYF. Using reference TRBV18 and TRBJ2-7 for the parts outside the CDR3, the full variable domain is NAGVMQNPRHLVRRRGQEARLRCSPMKGHSHVYWYRQLPEEGLKFMVYLQKENIIDESGMPKERFSAEFPKEGPSILRIQQVVRGDSAAYFCASSPPTTIYEQYFGPGTRLTVT.

The V gene is TRBV5-4, the J gene TRBJ1-2; D is possibly TRBD1 (5 bases). Trimming took 4 bases from V and 7 from J, leaving 17 bases between them. Looked up from germline, CDR1 is SGHNT and CDR2 is YYREEE (reference sequence). CDR3 size: 14 residues. The CDR3 is CASSSGADKGGYTF. CDR3 bases: TGTGCCAGCAGCAGTGGGGCCGATAAGGGTGGCTACACCTTC.

This chain uses TRBV5-6 with TRBJ1-1; TRBD1 might be the D (6 bases). Germline CDR1 reads SGHDT; CDR2 reads YYEEEE. CDR3 length equals 11 residues. The V end lost 4 bases, the J end lost 9 bases, and 10 bases lay between the germline ends. For the CDR3, the DNA is TGTGCCAGCAGCATAGGACAGAAAGCTTTCTTT. It specifies CASSIGQKAFF.

The rearrangement joins TRBV28 to TRBJ1-6; D not resolved. Trimming pared 3 bases from V and 14 bases from J, leaving 8 bases between. CDR3 length: 11 amino acids. Per germline, CDR1 MDHEN and CDR2 SYDVKM. The CDR3 DNA reads TGTGCCAGCAGTTTCCGGCGGTCCCTCCACTTT. Its protein product is CASSFRRSLHF.

The DNA for the CDR3 is TGTGCCAGCAGCTTTGAACCCTGGGACAGGGTGAACACCGGGGAGCTGTTTTTT. It encodes CASSFEPWDRVNTGELFF. V and J are TRBV7-9 and TRBJ2-2; 9 nucleotides match TRBD1. Germline CDR1 SEHNR, CDR2 FQNEAQ (reference sequence). The CDR3 is 18 residues long. The trim removed 3 bases at V and 1 base at J, leaving 9 bases unmatched.

This chain joins TRBV7-6 and TRBJ2-1; TRBD2 matches 12 bases. The CDR3 sequence is 17 residues long. Germline loops: CDR1 SGHVS, CDR2 FNYEAQ. Trimming at V came to 1 base and at J to 7 bases, leaving 8 bases not matched to a gene. The CDR3 DNA is TGTGCCAGCAGCTTAGGGACTAGCGGGATCTTTGGGAATGAGCAGTTCTTC. The encoded protein is CASSLGTSGIFGNEQFF. The whole variable domain, filled in from reference TRBV7-6 and TRBJ2-1, reads GAGVSQSPRYKVTKRGQDVALRCDPISGHVSLYWYRQALGQGPEFLTYFNYEAQQDKSGLPNDRFSAERPEGSISTLTIQRTEQRDSAMYRCASSLGTSGIFGNEQFFGPGTRLTVL.

The sample holds one count of this clone. The gene calls are TRBV5-1 and TRBJ2-1, with D possibly TRBD2 on 6 matching bases. Trimming shortened V by 2 bases and J by 0 bases, and 9 bases separated the two germline ends. The CDR3 spans 15 residues. Per germline, CDR1 SGHRS and CDR2 YFSETQ. CDR3 protein: CASSFSGFSYNEQFF. The CDR3 DNA reads as TGCGCCAGCAGCTTTAGCGGATTCTCCTACAATGAGCAGTTCTTC.

V is TRBV11-2 and J is TRBJ2-7; D is unclear. Trimming took 1 base from V and 11 from J, leaving 18 bases between them. Germline loops: CDR1 SGHAT, CDR2 FQNNGV. This CDR3 is 14 amino acids long. The CDR3: CASSLAFPMEKEYF. Written as DNA, the CDR3 is TGTGCCAGCAGCTTAGCTTTCCCGATGGAAAAGGAGTACTTC.

V is TRBV11-3 and J is TRBJ2-1; unclear D gene. The CDR3 is made up of 16 amino acids. Germline assignment: CDR1 SGHNT and CDR2 YENEEA. Trimming stripped 5 bases from V and 0 bases from J, with 14 bases between. The CDR3 sequence is CASSLTAVNSYNEQFF. Written as DNA, the CDR3 is TGTGCCAGCAGCCTTACGGCGGTGAACTCCTACAATGAGCAGTTCTTC.

As DNA, the CDR3 is TGTGCCAGCAGCCTCGTAGCGAATCTGAACACCGGGGAGCTGTTTTTT. It is translated as CASSLVANLNTGELFF. The J gene is TRBJ2-2, the V gene TRBV11-2, with a weak D call TRBD2 (5 bases). The V end was cut by 5 bases, the J end by 1 base, with 14 bases between. The germline gives CDR1 SGHAT, CDR2 FQNNGV. This CDR3 has 16 residues.

This CDR3 is CASSLVAGKVYEQYF. The CDR3 nucleotides are TGTGCCAGCAGCTTGGTAGCAGGGAAGGTCTACGAGCAGTACTTC. The chain has TRBV5-6 and TRBJ2-7; a possible D gene is TRBD1 (5 bases). Germline assignment: CDR1 SGHDT and CDR2 YYEEEE. V was shortened by 0 bases and J by 3 bases, with 13 bases between the two germline ends. The CDR3 is 15 amino acids.